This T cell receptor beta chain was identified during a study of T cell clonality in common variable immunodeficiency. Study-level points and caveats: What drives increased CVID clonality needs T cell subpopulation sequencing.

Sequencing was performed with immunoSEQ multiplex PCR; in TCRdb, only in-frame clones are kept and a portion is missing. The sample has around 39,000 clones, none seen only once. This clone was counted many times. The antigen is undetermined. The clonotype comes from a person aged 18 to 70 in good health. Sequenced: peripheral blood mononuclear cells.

The CDR3 is CSARRPSGDGETQYF. The sequenced CDR3 bases are TGCAGTGCTAGAAGACCTAGCGGGGATGGAGAGACC. The V and J genes are TRBV20-1 and TRBJ2-5, with 9 bases identical to TRBD2. Read coverage stops 3 residues before the CDR3 terminus; the germline J gene supplies the remainder. Losses at the gene ends were 2 bases for V and 4 bases for J; bases not matched to a gene: 8. CDR1 is DFQATT and CDR2 is SNEGSKA in the germline V gene (reference sequence). This CDR3 spans 15 amino acids.